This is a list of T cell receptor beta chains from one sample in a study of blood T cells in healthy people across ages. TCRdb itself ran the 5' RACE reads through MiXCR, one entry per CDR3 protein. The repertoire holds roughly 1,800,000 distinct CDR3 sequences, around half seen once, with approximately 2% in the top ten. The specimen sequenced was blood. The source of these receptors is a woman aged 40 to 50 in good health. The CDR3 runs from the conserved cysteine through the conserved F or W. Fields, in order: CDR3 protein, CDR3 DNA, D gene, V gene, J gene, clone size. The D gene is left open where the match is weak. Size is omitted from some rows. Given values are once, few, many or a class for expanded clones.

CDR3: CSARLLLGTDTQYF
DNA: TGCAGTGCTAGACTCCTTTTGGGCACAGATACGCAGTATTTT
D: -
V: TRBV20-1
J: TRBJ2-3
size: -

CDR3: CSARDYTSGGERQYF
DNA: TGCAGTGCTAGAGATTATACTAGCGGGGGGGAGAGGCAGTACTTC
D: TRBD2
V: TRBV20-1
J: TRBJ2-7
size: -

CDR3: CASSQDRSSYNEQYF
DNA: TGTGCCAGCAGCCAAGATAGGAGCTCCTACAATGAGCAGTACTTC
D: -
V: TRBV3-1
J: TRBJ2-7
size: -

CDR3: CASIQGGRQGYGYTF
DNA: TGTGCCAGCATCCAAGGCGGTCGACAGGGCTATGGCTACACCTTC
D: TRBD1
V: TRBV6-5
J: TRBJ1-2
size: -

CDR3: CASRDRQVPNEKLFF
DNA: TGTGCCAGCAGGGACAGACAGGTCCCGAATGAAAAACTGTTTTTT
D: -
V: TRBV6-5
J: TRBJ1-4
size: -

CDR3: CSASLKPGTEQFF
DNA: TGCAGTGCTAGCCTAAAACCAGGGACTGAGCAGTTCTTC
D: -
V: TRBV20-1
J: TRBJ2-1
size: few

CDR3: CASSMTPDNEQYF
DNA: TGTGCCAGCAGCATGACCCCGGACAATGAGCAGTACTTC
D: -
V: TRBV9
J: TRBJ2-7
size: -

CDR3: CSVAKQETQYF
DNA: TGCAGCGTTGCAAAACAAGAGACCCAGTACTTC
D: -
V: TRBV29-1
J: TRBJ2-5
size: few

CDR3: CASSLVGGGLADNEQYF
DNA: TGTGCCAGCAGCTTAGTTGGCGGGGGGCTAGCCGACAATGAGCAGTACTTC
D: TRBD2
V: TRBV7-2
J: TRBJ2-7
size: -

CDR3: CASSQDWAGTRNTGELFF
DNA: TGTGCCAGCAGCCAAGATTGGGCCGGGACACGGAACACCGGGGAGCTGTTTTTT
D: -
V: TRBV14
J: TRBJ2-2
size: -

CDR3: CASSRDRGHYQPQHF
DNA: TGTGCCAGCAGTCGGGACAGGGGGCATTATCAGCCCCAGCATTTT
D: TRBD1
V: TRBV2
J: TRBJ1-5
size: few

CDR3: CSVSGQTEQYF
DNA: TGCAGCGTCTCGGGACAGACAGAGCAGTACTTC
D: TRBD1
V: TRBV29-1
J: TRBJ2-7
size: -

CDR3: CASSGPILGYTF
DNA: TGTGCCAGCAGTGGACCCATTCTCGGCTACACCTTC
D: -
V: TRBV12-3/TRBV12-4
J: TRBJ1-2
size: few

CDR3: CASSPGLAGATYNEQFF
DNA: TGTGCCAGCAGCCCCGGACTAGCGGGGGCAACCTACAATGAGCAGTTCTTC
D: TRBD2
V: TRBV28
J: TRBJ2-1
size: -